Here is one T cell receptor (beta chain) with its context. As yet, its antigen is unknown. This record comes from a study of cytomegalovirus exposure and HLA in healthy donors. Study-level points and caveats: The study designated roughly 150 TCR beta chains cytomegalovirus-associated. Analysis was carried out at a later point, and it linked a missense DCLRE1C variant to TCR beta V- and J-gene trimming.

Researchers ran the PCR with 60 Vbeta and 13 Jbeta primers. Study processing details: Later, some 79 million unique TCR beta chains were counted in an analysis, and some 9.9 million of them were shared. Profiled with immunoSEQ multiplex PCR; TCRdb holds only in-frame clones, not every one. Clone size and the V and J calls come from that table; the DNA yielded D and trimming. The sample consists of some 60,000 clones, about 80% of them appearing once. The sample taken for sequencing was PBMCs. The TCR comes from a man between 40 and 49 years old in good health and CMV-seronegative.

This chain's CDR3 is CAWSSTRVYGYTF. The CDR3 DNA follows: TGTGCCTGGAGTTCCACCCGGGTGTATGGCTACACCTTC. The chain combines TRBV30 with TRBJ1-2; D is uncertain. The CDR3 consists of 13 residues. Germline V gene sequence: CDR1 GTSNPN, CDR2 SVGIG (reference sequence). The V end was cut by 2 bases, the J end by 5 bases, with 12 bases between.